This T cell receptor (beta chain) was recovered during a study of blood T cell repertoires in COVID-19 (dated by TCRdb to 2020 to 2021). Background on the whole study: Samples from collaborators originated in the United States, Italy and Spain and spanned both the acute and convalescent phases of COVID-19. Where HLA class I and class II types were available, the types were taken from metadata supplied by the sample provider, not from assay-based typing. The prospective study material was composed of cDNA or gDNA derived from T cells, B-cell-depleted T cells, or PBMCs. The sample metadata nearly always contained a de-identified subject ID, COVID-19 status, age in years and sex. Samples came from the ongoing ImmuneRACE study (first 160 participants) plus 1,254 subjects from 6 global collaborators. Subjects who had been exposed to COVID-19, were actively infected with it, or had recovered from it provided the deeply sampled blood TCRbeta repertoires that made up the dataset. A freely available public database, intended as a resource for researchers studying the immune response to SARS-CoV-2, is where the repertoires were released.

In regard to this clone: No cognate antigen has been identified for it. Base qualities are not recorded, but no much larger clone differs from it by a single base.

TCRbeta CDR3 regions were amplified from genomic DNA by means of the immunoSEQ Assay, a bias-controlled multiplex PCR. The paper's processing steps were these. Within the assay, amplification of reference gene primers was used to estimate how many nucleated cells each sample contained. To quantify the absolute abundance of each unique TCRbeta CDR3 rearrangement, sequence reads were collapsed and filtered. For each sample, productive Simpson clonality was calculated as the square root of Simpson's diversity index over productive rearrangements. Not all clones reach the TCRdb copy of this immuneACCESS table, which keeps in-frame sequences only. Checked studies attribute under half of the gap to unresolved V genes and leave the rest unexplained. The V and J calls and clone size were taken over from that table, and D and trimming were inferred from the DNA. Present in this sample are about 180,000 clones, less than 90% of which were seen just once. Less than 10% of the sample is in the top ten clones.

At one collaborating source in Seattle, patients were enrolled during active infection and were followed longitudinally through the course of disease. Collaborating institutions collected whole blood in K2EDTA tubes following their own protocols. For TCRbeta analysis, collaborators shipped samples as frozen whole blood, isolated PBMCs, or DNA extracted from either of those sample types. From the cysteine through the phenylalanine, the CDR3 covers 15 amino acids. CDR3 DNA is the only sequence kept; it has 45 bases, read in frame from the first base. The germline V gene supplies CDR1 MDHEN and CDR2 SYDVKM. V drops 3 bases and J drops 0 bases, leaving 9 bases in between. The paper as a whole reports these results and caveats: The quantity of clinical and demographic metadata differed by source and by participant and was supplied without curation.

The sequence is built from TRBV28 and TRBJ1-3; no confident D gene assignment can be made. Sequencing was done on a sample of peripheral blood. The clonotype was recovered from a woman in her 70s with COVID-19, enrolled during active disease. The CDR3 region reads CASSLGDFSGNTIYF. The nucleotides are TGTGCCAGCAGTTTGGGTGACTTCTCTGGAAACACCATATATTTT.